This T cell receptor beta chain emerged from a study of Graves' ophthalmopathy and Graves' hyperthyroidism. On the study more broadly: The authors collected peripheral blood at initial diagnosis, before any treatment.

In the case of this clonotype: Its antigen remains unidentified.

For repertoire sequencing, the TCR beta CDR3 regions were amplified from RNA transcripts. Second-round multiplex PCR came after first-round RT-PCR with HTBI primers. MiXCR, run by TCRdb on the multiplex PCR reads, gives a single entry per CDR3 protein. The data contain 170,000 or so distinct CDR3 sequences, 30% to 45% of them singletons. Regarding the study as a whole: Ophthalmopathy progression was predicted with 55% to 71% sensitivity and approximately 72% specificity.

V shed 1 base and J shed 0 bases, with 4 bases lying between them. The CDR3 is 15 amino acids. The germline V gene has CDR1 MDHEN and CDR2 SYDVKM. All donors with ophthalmopathy were recorded as having moderate-to-severe activity, CAS ≥3, NOSPECS ≥4 and a duration under 3 months. Clinical symptoms and serum thyroxine were used for diagnosis; TRAb, thyroid ultrasound and orbital computed tomography were also relied on. V and J are TRBV28 and TRBJ2-6; D gene ambiguous. This receptor was taken from a woman aged 40 to 50 with Graves' ophthalmopathy. Sequences were obtained from peripheral blood. The DNA for the CDR3 is TGTGCCAGCAGTTTATACAACTCTGGGGCCAACGTCCTGACTTTC. This translates into CASSLYNSGANVLTF.